This TCR beta chain comes out of a study of T cell responses to AZD1222 COVID-19 vaccine (dated by TCRdb to the early 2020s). Broadly, across the study: AZD1222 recipients given second doses at about 4 weeks or at about 12 weeks were pooled, since spike-specific TCR depth and breadth were not found to differ between the two schedules. Trial participants were enrolled by age into subgroups of 18-55, 56-69 and 70-plus years, and around 150, 28 and 57 TCR-sequenced participants, respectively, were included in these subgroups. A total of more than 230 trial participants underwent TCR sequencing, of whom about 210 received two doses of AZD1222 and around 26 received two doses of the MenACWY control vaccine.

What the time point label conveys for this sample: baseline before first vaccination. The vaccinee samples were drawn from two UK trials, COV001 and COV002, one of which was a single-blind randomized controlled phase 2/3 trial testing AZD1222 (ChAdOx1 nCoV-19) in healthy adults. For TCRbeta chain sequencing, PBMC samples were collected from trial participants at day 0 and at day 28 after the second dose. This clone was detected only once. Its antigen is still unknown. Base-call qualities are not available, and no considerably larger clone is one nucleotide away. The CDR3 regions of human TCRbeta chains were analyzed by immunosequencing. Turning to the authors' computational methods: Repertoire TCRs were matched against a reference library of SARS-CoV-2-specific TCRs generated with the MIRA antigen-specificity platform. Breadth meant the fraction of unique TCRs that were SARS-CoV-2-associated, whereas depth meant the fraction of total T cells that were SARS-CoV-2-associated. Each spike-specific TCR was assigned to its reactive spike region and to a CD4 or CD8 class using the MIRA data. Log10-transformed breadth and depth values were compared by one-way ANOVA with Sidak's multiple comparisons tests. TCRdb took this table from immuneACCESS and kept in-frame rearrangements with V and J called. Such tables lack part of the clones; where checked against another copy, unresolved V genes explain under half of the gap, and the rest is unexplained. From that table come the V and J calls and clone size; the DNA was used to work out D and trimming. This sample has roughly 100,000 clones in its table, and 85% to 90% of those were observed once. The ten largest clonotypes hold roughly 1.4% of the sample.

Per the germline V gene, ENHRY is the CDR1 and SYGVKD is the CDR2. The CDR3 goes from the cysteine to the phenylalanine over 13 residues. Kept here is only the CDR3 DNA, which spans 39 bases and is read in frame from base 1. The germline ends are 5 bases apart after V is trimmed by 3 bases and J by 1 base. Paper-wide results and their limitations: The 56-69-year group was small, and its depth increase did not reach significance, likely because of low power. Vaccine-associated CD4 TCRs spanned the whole spike protein, with dominant responses in regions 160-218 and 743-854. Only five to seven AZD1222 recipients were SARS-CoV-2 seropositive at baseline, limiting conclusions about previously exposed vaccinees. Because no samples from the day 14 peak response were available, repertoires could be characterized only after the peak T cell response. Participants were mostly white British, with more females than males. The authors suggested clonal diversity may have been underestimated. A significant rise in spike-specific TCR breadth and depth was observed after two AZD1222 doses relative to day 0 and relative to MenACWY recipients. Reportedly, close to half of the unique spike-specific TCRs recognized epitopes lying outside the regions that are mutated in the B.1.351 and B.1.1.7 variants.

The specimen was peripheral blood, collected on day 0 of AZD1222 vaccination. The receptor was isolated from an adult in good health. The receptor chain draws on TRBV10-3 and TRBJ2-3; no confident D gene assignment can be made. The DNA sequence follows: TGTGCCATCAGTGATAAGGGCACAGATACGCAGTATTTT. It translates to CAISDKGTDTQYF.